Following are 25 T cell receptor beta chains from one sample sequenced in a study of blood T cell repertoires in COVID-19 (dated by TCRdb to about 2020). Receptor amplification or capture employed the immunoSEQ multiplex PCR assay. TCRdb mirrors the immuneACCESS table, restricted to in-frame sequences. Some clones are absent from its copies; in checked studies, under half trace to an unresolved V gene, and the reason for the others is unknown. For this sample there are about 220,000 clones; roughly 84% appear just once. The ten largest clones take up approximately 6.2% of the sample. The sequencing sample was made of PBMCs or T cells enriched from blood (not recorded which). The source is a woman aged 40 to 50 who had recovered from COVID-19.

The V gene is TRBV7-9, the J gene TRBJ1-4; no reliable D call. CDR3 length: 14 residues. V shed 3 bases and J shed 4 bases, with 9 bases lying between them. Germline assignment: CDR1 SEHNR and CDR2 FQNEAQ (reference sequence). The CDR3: CASSLAEFNEKLFF. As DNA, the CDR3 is TGTGCCAGCAGCTTGGCGGAGTTTAATGAAAAACTGTTTTTT.

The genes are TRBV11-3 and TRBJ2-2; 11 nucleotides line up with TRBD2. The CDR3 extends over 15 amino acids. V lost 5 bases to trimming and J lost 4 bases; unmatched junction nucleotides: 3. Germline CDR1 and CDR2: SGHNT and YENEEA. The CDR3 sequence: CASSPGTSGTGELFF. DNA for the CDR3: TGTGCCAGCAGCCCCGGGACTAGCGGCACCGGGGAGCTGTTTTTT.

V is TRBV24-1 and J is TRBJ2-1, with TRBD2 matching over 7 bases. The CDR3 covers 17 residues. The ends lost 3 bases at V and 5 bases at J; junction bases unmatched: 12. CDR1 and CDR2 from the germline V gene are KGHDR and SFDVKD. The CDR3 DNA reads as TGTGCCACCAGTGATGCGAAAGTAGCGGGCCCACACAATGAGCAGTTCTTC. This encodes CATSDAKVAGPHNEQFF.

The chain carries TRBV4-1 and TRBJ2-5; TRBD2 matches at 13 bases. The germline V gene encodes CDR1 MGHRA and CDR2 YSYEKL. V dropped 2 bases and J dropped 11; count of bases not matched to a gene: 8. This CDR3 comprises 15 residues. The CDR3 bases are TGCGCCAGCAGCCAATACCCCGGGACTAGCGGGGTTCAGTACTTC. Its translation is CASSQYPGTSGVQYF.

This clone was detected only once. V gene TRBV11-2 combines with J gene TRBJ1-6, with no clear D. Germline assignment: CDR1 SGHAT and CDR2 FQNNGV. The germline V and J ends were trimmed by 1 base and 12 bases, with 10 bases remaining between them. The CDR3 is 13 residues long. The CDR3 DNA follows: TGTGCCAGCAGCTTAGGTCACGGTAAACCCCTCCACTTT. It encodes CASSLGHGKPLHF.

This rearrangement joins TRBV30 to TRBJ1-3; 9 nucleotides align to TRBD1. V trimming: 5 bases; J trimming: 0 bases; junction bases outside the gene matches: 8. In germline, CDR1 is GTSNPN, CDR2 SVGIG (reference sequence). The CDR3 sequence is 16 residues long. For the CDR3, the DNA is TGTGCCTGGGGGCCGGGACAGGGTTTCTCTGGAAACACCATATATTTT. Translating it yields CAWGPGQGFSGNTIYF.

Written as DNA, the CDR3 is TGTGCCAGCAGCCCGACAGGGGACCCGTTGGATCAGCCCCAGCATTTT. It yields the protein CASSPTGDPLDQPQHF. V gene TRBV9 combines with J gene TRBJ1-5, with TRBD1 matching over 8 bases. Germline lookup yields CDR1 SGDLS and CDR2 YYNGEE. V shed 4 bases, J shed 5 bases, and the junction held 11 bases outside the gene matches. This CDR3 has 16 residues.

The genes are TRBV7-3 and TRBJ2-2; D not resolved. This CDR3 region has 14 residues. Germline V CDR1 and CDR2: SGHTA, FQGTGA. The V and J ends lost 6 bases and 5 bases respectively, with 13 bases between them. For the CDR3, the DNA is TGTGCCAGCAGAATGGAGTTAGGTACCGGGGAGCTGTTTTTT. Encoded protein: CASRMELGTGELFF. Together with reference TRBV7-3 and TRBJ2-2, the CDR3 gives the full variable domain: GAGVSQTPSNKVTEKGKYVELRCDPISGHTALYWYRQSLGQGPEFLIYFQGTGAADDSGLPNDRFFAVRPEGSVSTLKIQRTERGDSAVYLCASRMELGTGELFFGEGSRLTVL.

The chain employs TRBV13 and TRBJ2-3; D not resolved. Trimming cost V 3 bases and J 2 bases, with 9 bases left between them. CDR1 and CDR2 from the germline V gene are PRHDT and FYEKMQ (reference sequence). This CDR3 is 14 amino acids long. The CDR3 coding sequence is TGTGCCAGCAGCTTTAGAGCCACCACAGATACGCAGTATTTT. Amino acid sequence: CASSFRATTDTQYF.

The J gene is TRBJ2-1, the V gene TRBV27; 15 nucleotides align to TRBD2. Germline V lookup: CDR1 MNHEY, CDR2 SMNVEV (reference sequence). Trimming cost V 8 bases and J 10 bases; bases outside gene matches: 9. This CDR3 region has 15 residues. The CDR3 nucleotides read TGTGCCAGCCACGGACTAGCGGGAGGGGGGGTGGAGCAGTTCTTC. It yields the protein CASHGLAGGGVEQFF.

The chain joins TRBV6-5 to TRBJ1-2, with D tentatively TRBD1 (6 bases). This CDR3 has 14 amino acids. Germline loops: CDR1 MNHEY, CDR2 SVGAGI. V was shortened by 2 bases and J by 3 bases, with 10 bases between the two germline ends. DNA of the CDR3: TGTGCCAGCAGTTACAATGGGGGCCACTATGGCTACACCTTC. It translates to CASSYNGGHYGYTF.

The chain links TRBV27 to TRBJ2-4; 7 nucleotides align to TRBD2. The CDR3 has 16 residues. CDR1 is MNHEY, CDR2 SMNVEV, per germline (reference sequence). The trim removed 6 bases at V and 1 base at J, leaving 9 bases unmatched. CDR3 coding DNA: TGTGCCAGCAGCCAACTAGCGAGTTGGGCCAAAAACATTCAGTACTTC. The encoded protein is CASSQLASWAKNIQYF.

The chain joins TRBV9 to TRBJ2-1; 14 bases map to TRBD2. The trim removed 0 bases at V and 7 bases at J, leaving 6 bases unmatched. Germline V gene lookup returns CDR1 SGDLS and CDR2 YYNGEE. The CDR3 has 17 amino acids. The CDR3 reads CASSVGLAGGPWNEQFF. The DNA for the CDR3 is TGTGCCAGCAGCGTAGGACTAGCGGGAGGGCCGTGGAATGAGCAGTTCTTC. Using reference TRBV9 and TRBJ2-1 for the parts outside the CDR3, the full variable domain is DSGVTQTPKHLITATGQRVTLRCSPRSGDLSVYWYQQSLDQGLQFLIQYYNGEERAKGNILERFSAQQFPDLHSELNLSSLELGDSALYFCASSVGLAGGPWNEQFFGPGTRLTVL.

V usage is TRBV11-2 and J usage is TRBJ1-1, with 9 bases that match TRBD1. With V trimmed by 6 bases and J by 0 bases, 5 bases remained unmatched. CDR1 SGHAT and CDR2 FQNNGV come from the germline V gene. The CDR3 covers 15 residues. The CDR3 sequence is CASRRGQGLNTEAFF. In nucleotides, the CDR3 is TGTGCCAGCAGACGAGGACAGGGGTTGAACACTGAAGCTTTCTTT.

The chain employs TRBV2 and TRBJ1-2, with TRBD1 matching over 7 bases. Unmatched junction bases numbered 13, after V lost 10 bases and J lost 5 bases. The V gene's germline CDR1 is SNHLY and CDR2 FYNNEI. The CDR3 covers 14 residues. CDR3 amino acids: CATARTGPFYGYTF. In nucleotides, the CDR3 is TGTGCCACCGCTAGGACAGGCCCGTTTTATGGCTACACCTTC.

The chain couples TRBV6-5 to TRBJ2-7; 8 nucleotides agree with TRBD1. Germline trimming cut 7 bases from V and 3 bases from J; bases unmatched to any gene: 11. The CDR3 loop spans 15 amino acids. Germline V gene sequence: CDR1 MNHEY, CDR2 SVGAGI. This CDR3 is CASTPQGAGSYEQYF. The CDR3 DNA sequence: TGTGCCAGCACTCCCCAGGGGGCTGGGAGCTACGAGCAGTACTTC.

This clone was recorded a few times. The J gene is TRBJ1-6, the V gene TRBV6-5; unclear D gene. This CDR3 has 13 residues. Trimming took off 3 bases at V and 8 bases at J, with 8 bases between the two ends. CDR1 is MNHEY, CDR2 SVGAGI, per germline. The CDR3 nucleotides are TGTGCCAGCAGTTATGACGGAGATTCACCCCTCCACTTT. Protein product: CASSYDGDSPLHF.

The DNA for the CDR3 is TGTGCCAGCAGTGAACAGGGGGCTTACGATACGCAGTATTTT. Amino acids: CASSEQGAYDTQYF. The chain employs TRBV6-1 and TRBJ2-3; 8 bases match TRBD1. Germline assignment: CDR1 MNHNS and CDR2 SASEGT. V was clipped by 2 bases and J by 6 bases; unmatched bases: 4. The CDR3 spans 14 residues.

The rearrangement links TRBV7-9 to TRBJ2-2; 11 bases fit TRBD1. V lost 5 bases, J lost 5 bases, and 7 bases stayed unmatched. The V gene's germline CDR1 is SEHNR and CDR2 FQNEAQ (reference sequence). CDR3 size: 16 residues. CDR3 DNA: TGTGCCAGCAGCCTACGTGGGACAGGGGGAACCGGGGAGCTGTTTTTT. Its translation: CASSLRGTGGTGELFF.

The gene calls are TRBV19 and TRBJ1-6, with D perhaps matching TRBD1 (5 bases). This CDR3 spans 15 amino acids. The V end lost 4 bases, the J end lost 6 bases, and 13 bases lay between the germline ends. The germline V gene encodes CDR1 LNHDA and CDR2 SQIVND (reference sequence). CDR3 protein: CASSTLDTLNSPLHF. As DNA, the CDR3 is TGTGCCAGTAGTACCCTGGACACTCTTAATTCACCCCTCCACTTT.

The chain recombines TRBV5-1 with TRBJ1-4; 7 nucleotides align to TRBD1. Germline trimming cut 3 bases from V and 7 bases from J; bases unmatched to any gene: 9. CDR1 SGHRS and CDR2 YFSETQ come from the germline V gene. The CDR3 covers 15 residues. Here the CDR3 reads CASSSTTGALEKLFF. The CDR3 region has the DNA TGCGCCAGCAGCTCCACCACAGGGGCCCTTGAAAAACTGTTTTTT.

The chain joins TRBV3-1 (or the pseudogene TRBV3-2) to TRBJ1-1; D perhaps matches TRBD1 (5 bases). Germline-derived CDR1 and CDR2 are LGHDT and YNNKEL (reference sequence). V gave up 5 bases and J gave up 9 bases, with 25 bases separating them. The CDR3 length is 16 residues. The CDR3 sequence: CASSDAAGGADLKAFF. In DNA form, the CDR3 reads TGTGCCAGCAGCGACGCCGCCGGCGGGGCCGACCTTAAAGCTTTCTTT.

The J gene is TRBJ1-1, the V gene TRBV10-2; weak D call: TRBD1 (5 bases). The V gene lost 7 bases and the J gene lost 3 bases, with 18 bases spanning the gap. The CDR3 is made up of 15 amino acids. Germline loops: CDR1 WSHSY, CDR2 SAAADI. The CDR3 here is CASTEDPRAYTEAFF. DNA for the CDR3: TGCGCCAGCACCGAAGACCCCAGGGCTTACACTGAAGCTTTCTTT.

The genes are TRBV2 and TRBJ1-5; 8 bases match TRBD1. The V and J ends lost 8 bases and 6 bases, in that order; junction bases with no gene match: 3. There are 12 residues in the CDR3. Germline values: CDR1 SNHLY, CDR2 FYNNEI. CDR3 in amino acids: CASGDRGQPQHF. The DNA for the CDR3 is TGTGCCAGCGGCGACAGGGGTCAGCCCCAGCATTTT.

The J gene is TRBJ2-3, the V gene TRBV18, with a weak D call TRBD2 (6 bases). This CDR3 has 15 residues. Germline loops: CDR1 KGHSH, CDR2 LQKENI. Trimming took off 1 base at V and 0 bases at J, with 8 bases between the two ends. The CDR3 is CASSPLAVSTDTQYF. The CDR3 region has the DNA TGTGCCAGCTCACCACTAGCGGTTAGCACAGATACGCAGTATTTT. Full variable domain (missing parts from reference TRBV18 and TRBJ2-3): NAGVMQNPRHLVRRRGQEARLRCSPMKGHSHVYWYRQLPEEGLKFMVYLQKENIIDESGMPKERFSAEFPKEGPSILRIQQVVRGDSAAYFCASSPLAVSTDTQYFGPGTRLTVL.